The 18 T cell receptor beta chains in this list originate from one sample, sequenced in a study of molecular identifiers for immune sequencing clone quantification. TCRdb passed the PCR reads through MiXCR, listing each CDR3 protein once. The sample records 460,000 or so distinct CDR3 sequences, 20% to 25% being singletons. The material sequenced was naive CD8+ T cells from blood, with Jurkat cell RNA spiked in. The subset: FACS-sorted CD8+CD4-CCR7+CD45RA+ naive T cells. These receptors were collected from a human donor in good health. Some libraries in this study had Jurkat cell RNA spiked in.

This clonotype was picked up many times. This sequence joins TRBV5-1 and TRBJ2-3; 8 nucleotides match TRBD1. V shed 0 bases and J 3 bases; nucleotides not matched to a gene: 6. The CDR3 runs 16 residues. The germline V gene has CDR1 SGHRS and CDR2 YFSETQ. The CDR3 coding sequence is TGCGCCAGCAGCTTGGGACAGGGGAGTTTGACAGATACGCAGTATTTT. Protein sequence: CASSLGQGSLTDTQYF. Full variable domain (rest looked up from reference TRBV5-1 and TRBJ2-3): KAGVTQTPRYLIKTRGQQVTLSCSPISGHRSVSWYQQTPGQGLQFLFEYFSETQRNKGNFPGRFSGRQFSNSRSEMNVSTLELGDSALYLCASSLGQGSLTDTQYFGPGTRLTVL.

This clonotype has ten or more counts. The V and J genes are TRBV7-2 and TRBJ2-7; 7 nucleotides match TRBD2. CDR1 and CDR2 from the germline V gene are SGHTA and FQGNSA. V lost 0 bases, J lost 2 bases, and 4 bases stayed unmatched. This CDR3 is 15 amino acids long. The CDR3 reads CASSLAPGTTYEQYF. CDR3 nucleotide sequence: TGTGCCAGCAGCTTAGCTCCGGGGACTACCTACGAGCAGTACTTC.

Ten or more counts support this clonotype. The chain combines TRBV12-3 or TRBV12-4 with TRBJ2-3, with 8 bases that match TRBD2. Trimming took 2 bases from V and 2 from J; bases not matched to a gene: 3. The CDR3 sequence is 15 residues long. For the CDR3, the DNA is TGTGCCAGCAGTTTACGGGAGGGCCCCACAGATACGCAGTATTTT. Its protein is CASSLREGPTDTQYF.

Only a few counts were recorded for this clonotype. In DNA form, the CDR3 reads TGCAGCGTTGAAGAAGGACAGGTCATCACTGAAGCTTTCTTT. As protein: CSVEEGQVITEAFF. The V call is TRBV29-1, the J call TRBJ1-1; TRBD1 matches at 7 bases. The germline V gene has CDR1 SQVTM and CDR2 ANQGSEA. The CDR3 is 14 amino acids. The V segment lost 0 bases and the J segment 4 bases; nucleotides outside the gene matches: 5.

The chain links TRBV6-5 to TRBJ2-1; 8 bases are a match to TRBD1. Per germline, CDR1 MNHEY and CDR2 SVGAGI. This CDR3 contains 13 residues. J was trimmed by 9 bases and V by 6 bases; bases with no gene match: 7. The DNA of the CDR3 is TGTGCCAGCAGCGAACAGGGGGATGGTGAGCAGTTCTTC. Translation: CASSEQGDGEQFF.

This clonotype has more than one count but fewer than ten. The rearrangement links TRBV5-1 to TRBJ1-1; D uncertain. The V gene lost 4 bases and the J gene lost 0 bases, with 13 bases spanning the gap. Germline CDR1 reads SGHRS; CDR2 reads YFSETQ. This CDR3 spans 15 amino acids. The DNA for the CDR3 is TGCGCCAGCAGCGGATACCCAGAGATGAACACTGAAGCTTTCTTT. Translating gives CASSGYPEMNTEAFF.

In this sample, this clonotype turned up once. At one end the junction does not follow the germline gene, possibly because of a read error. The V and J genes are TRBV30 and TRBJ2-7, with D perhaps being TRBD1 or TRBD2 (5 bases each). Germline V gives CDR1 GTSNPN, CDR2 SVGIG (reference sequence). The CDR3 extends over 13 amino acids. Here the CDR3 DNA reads TGTGTCTGGAGCGGAGACAGACTGTGGGAGCAGTACTTC. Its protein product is CVWSGDRLWEQYF.

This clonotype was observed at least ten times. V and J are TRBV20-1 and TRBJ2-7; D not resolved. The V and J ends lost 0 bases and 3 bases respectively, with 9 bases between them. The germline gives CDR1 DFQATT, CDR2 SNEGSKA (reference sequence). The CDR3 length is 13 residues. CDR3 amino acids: CSAREGPYYEQYF. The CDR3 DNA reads TGCAGTGCTAGAGAGGGCCCTTACTACGAGCAGTACTTC.

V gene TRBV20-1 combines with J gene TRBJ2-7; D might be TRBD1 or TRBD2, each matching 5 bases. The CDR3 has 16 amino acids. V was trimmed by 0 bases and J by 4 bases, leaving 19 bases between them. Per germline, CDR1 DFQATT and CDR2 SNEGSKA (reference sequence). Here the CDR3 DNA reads TGCAGTGCTAGAGACCCCGGGGCCTGGTCAGCATACGAGCAGTACTTC. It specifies CSARDPGAWSAYEQYF.

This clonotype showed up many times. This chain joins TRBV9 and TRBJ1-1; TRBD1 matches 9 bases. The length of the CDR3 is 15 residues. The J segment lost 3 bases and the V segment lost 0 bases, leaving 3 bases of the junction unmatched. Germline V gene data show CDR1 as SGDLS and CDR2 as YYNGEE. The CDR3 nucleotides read TGTGCCAGCAGCGTAGCGGGACAGGGTTACACTGAAGCTTTCTTT. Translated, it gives CASSVAGQGYTEAFF. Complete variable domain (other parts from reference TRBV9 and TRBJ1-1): DSGVTQTPKHLITATGQRVTLRCSPRSGDLSVYWYQQSLDQGLQFLIQYYNGEERAKGNILERFSAQQFPDLHSELNLSSLELGDSALYFCASSVAGQGYTEAFFGQGTRLTVV.

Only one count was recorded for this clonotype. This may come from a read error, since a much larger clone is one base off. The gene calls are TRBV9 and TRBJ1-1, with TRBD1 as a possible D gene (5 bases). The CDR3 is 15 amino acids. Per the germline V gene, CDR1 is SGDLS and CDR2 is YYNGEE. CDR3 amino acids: CASSLGGGMNTGAFF. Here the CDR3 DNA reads TGTGCCAGCAGCCTAGGTGGGGGGATGAACACTGGAGCTTTCTTT.

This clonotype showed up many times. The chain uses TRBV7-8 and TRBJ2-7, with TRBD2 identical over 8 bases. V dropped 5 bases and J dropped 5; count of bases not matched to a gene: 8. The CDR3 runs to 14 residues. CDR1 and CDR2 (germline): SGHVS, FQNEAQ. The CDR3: CASSPPGGWHEQYF. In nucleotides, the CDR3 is TGTGCCAGCAGCCCACCGGGGGGGTGGCACGAGCAGTACTTC.

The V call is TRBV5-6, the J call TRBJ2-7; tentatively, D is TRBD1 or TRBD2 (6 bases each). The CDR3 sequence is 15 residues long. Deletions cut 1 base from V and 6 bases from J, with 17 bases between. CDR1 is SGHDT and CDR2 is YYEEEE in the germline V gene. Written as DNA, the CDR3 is TGTGCCAGCAGCTTGTGGGCCGGAGGGGGTTCCGAGCAGTACTTC. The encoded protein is CASSLWAGGGSEQYF.

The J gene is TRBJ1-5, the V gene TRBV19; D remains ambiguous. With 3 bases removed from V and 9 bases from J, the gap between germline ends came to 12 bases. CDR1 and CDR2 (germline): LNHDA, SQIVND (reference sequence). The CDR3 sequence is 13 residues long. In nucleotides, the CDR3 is TGTGCCAGTAGTATCATGCTGATTTCGCCCCAGCATTTT. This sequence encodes CASSIMLISPQHF.

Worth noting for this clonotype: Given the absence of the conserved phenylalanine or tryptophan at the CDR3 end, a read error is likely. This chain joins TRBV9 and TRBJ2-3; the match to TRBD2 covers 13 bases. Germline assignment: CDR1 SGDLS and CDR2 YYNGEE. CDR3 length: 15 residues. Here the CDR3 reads CASSPGLAGVDAQYL. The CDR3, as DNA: TGTGCCAGCAGCCCCGGACTAGCGGGAGTAGATGCGCAGTATCTT.

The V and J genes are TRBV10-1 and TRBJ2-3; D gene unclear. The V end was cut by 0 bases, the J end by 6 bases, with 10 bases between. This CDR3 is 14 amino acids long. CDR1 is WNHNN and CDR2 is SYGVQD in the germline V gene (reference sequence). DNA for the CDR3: TGCGCCAGCAGTGAGTCGCTCCTTACGGATACGCAGTATTTT. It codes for CASSESLLTDTQYF.

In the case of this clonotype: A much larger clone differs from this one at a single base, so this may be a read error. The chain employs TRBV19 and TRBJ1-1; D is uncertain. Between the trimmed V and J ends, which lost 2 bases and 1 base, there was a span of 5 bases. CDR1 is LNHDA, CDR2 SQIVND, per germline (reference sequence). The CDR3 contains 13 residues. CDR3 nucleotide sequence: TGTGCCAGTAGTATAAGGGAGAACACTGAAGCTTTCTTT. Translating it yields CASSIRENTEAFF.

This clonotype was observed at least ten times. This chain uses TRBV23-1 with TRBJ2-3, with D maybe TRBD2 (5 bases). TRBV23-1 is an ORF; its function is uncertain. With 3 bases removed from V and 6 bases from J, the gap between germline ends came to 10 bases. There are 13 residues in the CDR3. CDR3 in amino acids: CASSHLWEDTQYF. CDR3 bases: TGCGCCAGCAGTCACCTTTGGGAGGATACGCAGTATTTT.